This T cell receptor beta chain was sequenced for a study of blood T cell repertoires in COVID-19. Study-level background: Sites in the United States, Italy and Spain provided acute and convalescent COVID-19 samples. In each case, the material was cDNA or gDNA derived from T cells, B-cell-depleted T cells, or PBMCs.

In the source study's methods: Using reference gene primer amplification, nucleated cell counts were estimated. This table comes from immunoSEQ multiplex PCR, and its TCRdb copy is limited to in-frame clones, with some not included. From that table come the V and J calls and clone size; the DNA was used to work out D and trimming. The table lists around 700,000 clones, just under 90% of them singletons. V lost 3 bases and J lost 5, with 20 bases in between. This CDR3 region has 15 residues. CDR1 is DFQATT, CDR2 SNEGSKA, per germline (reference sequence). This clone was counted a single time. The TCR was taken from a woman between 18 and 30 years old with acute or convalescent COVID-19. The chain uses TRBV20-1 and TRBJ2-7; the D gene is possibly TRBD2 (5 bases). Sequenced material: peripheral blood. CDR3 protein: CSASLTRVKSDEQYF. CDR3 DNA sequence: TGCAGTGCTAGTCTAACGCGGGTAAAGTCAGACGAGCAGTACTTC.